This entry concerns a single T cell receptor (beta chain). This sample was included in a study of blood T cell repertoires in COVID-19. In the authors' workflow: Reference gene primers were amplified, and this amplification served to estimate nucleated cell counts. Data came from immunoSEQ multiplex PCR; TCRdb stores just in-frame clones and leaves some out. That table furnishes V, J and clone size, whereas the DNA furnished D and trimming. The data contain approximately 230,000 clones, 75% to 90% of them singletons. CDR1 is SGHVS and CDR2 is FNYEAQ in the germline V gene. The CDR3 spans 16 residues. Losses at the gene ends were 5 bases for V and 7 bases for J; bases not matched to a gene: 10.

The TCR originated in a woman in her thirties who had recovered from COVID-19. The sequencing input was PBMCs or T cells enriched from blood (not recorded which). The V gene is TRBV7-6, the J gene TRBJ2-1; 11 nucleotides match TRBD1. CDR3 residues: CASSPLGDRGWNEQFF. The CDR3 DNA is TGTGCCAGCAGCCCGCTTGGGGACAGGGGGTGGAATGAGCAGTTCTTC.